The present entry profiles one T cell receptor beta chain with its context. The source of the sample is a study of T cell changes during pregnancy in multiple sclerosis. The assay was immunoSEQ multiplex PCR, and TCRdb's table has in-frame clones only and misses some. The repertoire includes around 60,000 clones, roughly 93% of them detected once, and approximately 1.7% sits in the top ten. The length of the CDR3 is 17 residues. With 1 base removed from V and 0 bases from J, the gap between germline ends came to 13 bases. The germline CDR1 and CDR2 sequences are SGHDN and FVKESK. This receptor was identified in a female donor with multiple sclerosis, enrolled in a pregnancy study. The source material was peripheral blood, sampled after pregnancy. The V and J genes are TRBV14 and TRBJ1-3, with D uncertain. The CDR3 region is CASSQGGATRSGNTIYF. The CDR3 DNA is TGTGCCAGCAGCCAAGGGGGAGCCACCCGCTCTGGAAACACCATATATTTT.